This T cell receptor beta chain appears in the sequencing data of a study of cytomegalovirus exposure and HLA in healthy donors. Study-level information: The early release's HLA-typed donors yielded some 85 million unique TCRs.

On this clone itself: The antigen is undetermined.

Study observations and caveats: It was reported in a later analysis that an Asian-associated ancestry cluster showed fewer N-insertions than the roughly 670-donor mean. Equally common other TCR beta chains were less clonally expanded than HLA-associated ones, a later analysis found.

V trimming: 1 base; J trimming: 6 bases; junction bases outside the gene matches: 9. The germline V gene has CDR1 KGHSH and CDR2 LQKENI. The CDR3 loop spans 16 amino acids. The primer mix had 60 Vbeta and 13 Jbeta primers. Clones were sequenced by immunoSEQ multiplex PCR, and TCRdb holds only the in-frame ones, with some missing. Among 100,000 to 150,000 clones listed, around 73% were seen once. This TCR derives from a human donor in good health. The sample taken for sequencing was PBMCs. The V call is TRBV18, the J call TRBJ2-7; 10 bases map to TRBD2. The CDR3 DNA reads as TGTGCCAGCTCACCACTCGCCCCTAGCGGGGGTGGCGAGCAGTACTTC. Translation: CASSPLAPSGGGEQYF.